The T cell receptor (beta chain) described here comes from a study of cytomegalovirus exposure and HLA in healthy donors. TCRdb's copy holds only in-frame clones and misses some; the assay was immunoSEQ multiplex PCR. The sample shows 280,000 or so clones, around nine tenths of them seen only once. The TCR sequence derives from a woman under 30 in good health and CMV-seronegative. Sequenced input: PBMCs.

CDR3 coding DNA: TGTGCCAGCACCCCAGTCGTCAGCGGAGCCTATGGCTACACCTTC. This sequence encodes CASTPVVSGAYGYTF. This sequence joins TRBV28 and TRBJ1-2; no clear D. The germline CDR1 and CDR2 sequences are MDHEN and SYDVKM. This CDR3 is 15 amino acids long. V dropped 7 bases and J dropped 4 bases, with 19 bases sitting between them.